This TCR beta chain appears in the sequencing data of a study of T-cell memory formation after mild COVID-19. Overall study: The two donors had largely donor-specific TCR clusters. Study observations and caveats: Of the contracting clones, CD4+ ones lay mainly in CM and EM, and CD8+ ones in EMRA. Pre-infection memory harbored some responding clones, suggesting cross-reactive memory joined.

The germline V gene encodes CDR1 LGHNA and CDR2 YNFKEQ. Trimming removed 0 bases from V and 8 bases from J; junction bases left unmatched: 0. The CDR3 is 14 amino acids. Details on this clonotype: What it recognizes is unknown.

The TCR alpha and TCR beta cDNA libraries, bearing sample barcodes and UMIs, were generated by 5'RACE using constant-segment primers. TCRdb called the 5' RACE reads again in MiXCR, with one record for every CDR3 protein. The repertoire consists of 150,000 to 200,000 distinct CDR3 sequences, with under 20% occurring once and the leading ten covering around 3.9%. V usage is TRBV4-2 and J usage is TRBJ2-1, with 11 positions matching TRBD2. Sequenced material: PBMCs or a T cell subset sorted from them (not recorded which). This clonotype originated in a man between 18 and 29 years old who had mild COVID-19 (a few samples of this study predate the infection). Cell type and time point are not known. The CDR3 DNA is TGTGCCAGCAGCCAAGATAGCGGGGGGGATGAGCAGTTCTTC. Translating gives CASSQDSGGDEQFF.